The 17 T cell receptor beta chains reported below all come from one sample, sequenced in a study of blood T cell repertoires in COVID-19. The method was immunoSEQ multiplex PCR; TCRdb's version includes in-frame clones alone and lacks a portion of them. The sample records fewer than 350,000 clones, 90% being singletons. The sequenced sample consisted of PBMCs or T cells enriched from blood (not recorded which). Receptors were obtained from a woman aged 18-35 years with acute COVID-19.

The rearrangement joins TRBV10-3 to TRBJ2-5, with 10 bases aligning to TRBD2. Germline V lookup: CDR1 ENHRY, CDR2 SYGVKD. J was trimmed by 1 base and V by 6 bases; bases with no gene match: 8. The CDR3 is 16 amino acids. In DNA, the CDR3 is TGTGCCATCAGCGATGGACTAGCGGAGACCCAAGAGACCCAGTACTTC. It specifies CAISDGLAETQETQYF.

The genes are TRBV7-9 and TRBJ2-1, with 13 bases aligning to TRBD2. The V gene end was trimmed by 5 bases and the J gene end by 5 bases; junction bases not matched to a gene: 12. Per germline, CDR1 SEHNR and CDR2 FQNEAQ (reference sequence). This CDR3 is 18 amino acids long. The CDR3 DNA reads as TGTGCCAGCAGCCAAAGCAACTCGGGACTAGCGGGGAACAATGAGCAGTTCTTC. It yields the protein CASSQSNSGLAGNNEQFF.

The rearrangement uses TRBV3-1 (or the pseudogene TRBV3-2) and TRBJ2-6; D is possibly TRBD1 (5 bases). Germline lookup yields CDR1 LGHDT and CDR2 YNNKEL (reference sequence). The V and J ends lost 1 base and 1 base respectively, with 5 bases between them. The CDR3 contains 15 residues. The CDR3 bases are TGTGCCAGCAGCCAAGGACAGTCTGGGGCCAACGTCCTGACTTTC. It specifies CASSQGQSGANVLTF.

The rearrangement joins TRBV11-3 to TRBJ2-1; 9 nucleotides agree with TRBD2. This CDR3 comprises 15 residues. Germline trimming cut 3 bases from V and 6 bases from J; bases unmatched to any gene: 6. CDR1 is SGHNT and CDR2 is YENEEA in the germline V gene. CDR3 residues: CASSLAGGPRNEQFF. DNA for the CDR3: TGTGCCAGCAGCTTGGCGGGAGGGCCTCGCAATGAGCAGTTCTTC.

This clone was seen more than once but under ten times. The V and J genes are TRBV4-3 and TRBJ1-1, with TRBD1 matching 12 bases. The CDR3 runs to 19 residues. V shed 1 base and J 5 bases; nucleotides not matched to a gene: 14. CDR1 and CDR2 from the germline V gene are LGHNA and YSLEER. The CDR3 nucleotides read TGCGCCAGCAGCCAAGGGGGTGGGACAGGGGGCTATGAAGGAACTGAAGCTTTCTTT. It specifies CASSQGGGTGGYEGTEAFF.

The chain recombines TRBV7-3 with TRBJ2-3; 9 bases line up with TRBD1. Germline CDR1 and CDR2: SGHTA and FQGTGA. The CDR3 is 15 amino acids. Trimming took 5 bases from V and 2 from J; bases not matched to a gene: 5. DNA of the CDR3: TGTGCCAGCAGCGGGACAGGGACAGACACAGATACGCAGTATTTT. This encodes CASSGTGTDTDTQYF.

The rearrangement links TRBV7-2 to TRBJ2-5; 13 bases line up with TRBD2. The length of the CDR3 is 16 residues. After removal of 4 bases from V and 10 bases from J, the junction contained 12 bases not matched to a gene. From germline, CDR1 is SGHTA and CDR2 FQGNSA. CDR3 sequence (DNA): TGTGCCAGCAGCTCCCCGGGACTAGCGGGACCAGGGGACCAGTACTTC. Translation gives CASSSPGLAGPGDQYF.

This clone showed up just a few times. The V call is TRBV14, the J call TRBJ2-2; 8 bases line up with TRBD2. CDR1 is SGHDN and CDR2 is FVKESK in the germline V gene. The CDR3 consists of 17 residues. With V trimmed by 0 bases and J by 5 bases, 8 bases remained unmatched. CDR3 DNA: TGTGCCAGCAGCCAAGACTTCGGGAGGGTGAGGACCGGGGAGCTGTTTTTT. This gives the protein CASSQDFGRVRTGELFF.

The V gene is TRBV27, the J gene TRBJ1-5, with 10 nucleotides matching TRBD1. J gave up 2 bases and V 4 bases, and 17 bases lay outside the gene matches. Germline CDR1 is MNHEY and CDR2 is SMNVEV (reference sequence). This CDR3 is built from 20 residues. This chain's CDR3 is CASSSRATGGVGTGNQPQHF. Written as DNA, the CDR3 is TGTGCCAGCAGTTCCAGGGCGACAGGGGGCGTGGGTACGGGCAATCAGCCCCAGCATTTT.

For this clone: Different DNA sequences within this sample yield the same CDR3. The V call is TRBV6-1, the J call TRBJ2-1; 10 bases are a match to TRBD2. The ends lost 1 base at V and 6 bases at J; junction bases unmatched: 3. The CDR3 length is 15 residues. Germline-derived CDR1 and CDR2 are MNHNS and SASEGT. DNA of the CDR3: TGTGCCAGCAGTGAAGGGACTAGCGGCCTCAATGAGCAGTTCTTC. Protein sequence: CASSEGTSGLNEQFF.

This clone was seen a single time. The gene calls are TRBV24-1 and TRBJ2-2, with 12 bases matching TRBD2. The CDR3 is 23 residues long. Germline-derived CDR1 and CDR2 are KGHDR and SFDVKD. Trimming took 6 bases from V and 2 from J; bases not matched to a gene: 24. In DNA, the CDR3 is TGTGCCACCAGTTCGACCCCCCGGGGGACAGACCGACTAGCGGGAGACAACACCGGGGAGCTGTTTTTT. Its protein product is CATSSTPRGTDRLAGDNTGELFF.

This chain joins TRBV6-1 and TRBJ2-1; D unresolved. The CDR3 extends over 13 amino acids. V dropped 2 bases and J dropped 8 bases, with 10 bases sitting between them. Germline-derived CDR1 and CDR2 are MNHNS and SASEGT. This CDR3 is CASSESAKYEQFF. DNA of the CDR3: TGTGCCAGCAGTGAAAGCGCCAAATATGAGCAGTTCTTC.

The V call is TRBV4-2, the J call TRBJ1-1; D gene ambiguous. The germline CDR1 and CDR2 sequences are LGHNA and YNFKEQ. V lost 1 base and J 0 bases, leaving 12 bases between the germline ends. The length of the CDR3 is 16 residues. The CDR3 DNA follows: TGTGCCAGCAGCCAAGTAGTTGGTCCCATGAACACTGAAGCTTTCTTT. It translates to CASSQVVGPMNTEAFF.

This clone was seen a single time. The rearrangement uses TRBV11-2 and TRBJ1-2; D is possibly TRBD1 (5 bases). Trimming removed 0 bases from V and 8 bases from J, with 7 bases in between. This CDR3 spans 12 amino acids. CDR1 is SGHAT and CDR2 is FQNNGV in the germline V gene. The CDR3 is CASSLDRGGYTF. In DNA, the CDR3 is TGTGCCAGCAGCTTAGATAGGGGAGGCTACACCTTC.

CDR3 nucleotide sequence: TGTGCCAGCAGCCCCGCAAGGGCGGGAGGGGCCCAAGGGTACAATGAGCAGTTCTTC. Residues: CASSPARAGGAQGYNEQFF. The V gene is TRBV5-4, the J gene TRBJ2-1, with TRBD2 identical over 9 bases. Per the germline V gene, CDR1 is SGHNT and CDR2 is YYREEE (reference sequence). This CDR3 is built from 19 residues. After removal of 4 bases from V and 4 bases from J, the junction contained 18 bases not matched to a gene.

The chain has TRBV7-2 and TRBJ2-7; 10 positions agree with TRBD1. V lost 1 base, J lost 4 bases, and 10 bases stayed unmatched. This CDR3 region has 17 residues. CDR1 is SGHTA, CDR2 FQGNSA, per germline. The CDR3 DNA follows: TGTGCCAGCAGCTTAGTTTGGGGACAGGGGCGTACTTACGAGCAGTACTTC. It yields the protein CASSLVWGQGRTYEQYF. The variable domain in full, completed from reference TRBV7-2 and TRBJ2-7, reads GAGVSQSPSNKVTEKGKDVELRCDPISGHTALYWYRQSLGQGLEFLIYFQGNSAPDKSGLPSDRFSAERTGGSVSTLTIQRTQQEDSAVYLCASSLVWGQGRTYEQYFGPGTRLTVT.

The V call is TRBV5-4, the J call TRBJ2-7, with D possibly being TRBD1 (6 bases). V was cut by 0 bases and J by 2 bases, with 15 bases left in between. CDR1 and CDR2 (germline): SGHNT, YYREEE (reference sequence). The length of the CDR3 is 16 residues. The CDR3 region is CASSLGTGRGPYEQYF. The CDR3 coding sequence is TGTGCCAGCAGCTTGGGGACGGGCAGGGGCCCCTACGAGCAGTACTTC. Based on the CDR3 plus reference TRBV5-4 and TRBJ2-7, the full variable domain is ETGVTQSPTHLIKTRGQQVTLRCSSQSGHNTVSWYQQALGQGPQFIFQYYREEENGRGNFPPRFSGLQFPNYSSELNVNALELDDSALYLCASSLGTGRGPYEQYFGPGTRLTVT.